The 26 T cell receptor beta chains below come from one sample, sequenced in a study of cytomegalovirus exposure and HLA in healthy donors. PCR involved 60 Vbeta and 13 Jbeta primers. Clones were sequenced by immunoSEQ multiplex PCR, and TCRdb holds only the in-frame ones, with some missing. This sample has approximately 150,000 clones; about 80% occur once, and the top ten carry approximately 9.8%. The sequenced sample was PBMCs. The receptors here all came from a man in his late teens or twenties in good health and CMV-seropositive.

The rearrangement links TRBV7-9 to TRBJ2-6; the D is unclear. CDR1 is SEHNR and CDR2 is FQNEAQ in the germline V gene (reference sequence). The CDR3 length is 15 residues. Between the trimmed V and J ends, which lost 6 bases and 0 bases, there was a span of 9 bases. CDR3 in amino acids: CASSVTDSGANVLTF. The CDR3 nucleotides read TGTGCCAGCAGTGTTACAGACTCTGGGGCCAACGTCCTGACTTTC.

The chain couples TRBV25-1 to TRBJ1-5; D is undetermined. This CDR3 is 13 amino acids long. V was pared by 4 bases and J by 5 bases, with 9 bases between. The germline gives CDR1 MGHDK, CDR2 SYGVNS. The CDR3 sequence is CASSAGTHQPQHF. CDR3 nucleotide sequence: TGTGCCAGCAGTGCTGGCACCCATCAGCCCCAGCATTTT.

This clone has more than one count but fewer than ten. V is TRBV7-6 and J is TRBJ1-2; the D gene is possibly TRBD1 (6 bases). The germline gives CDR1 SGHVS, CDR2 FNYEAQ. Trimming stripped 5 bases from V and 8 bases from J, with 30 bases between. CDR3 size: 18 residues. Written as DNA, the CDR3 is TGTGCCAGCAGCCCCGTCTTGGGGGGGGACAATCGAGTAAAAGGCTACACCTTC. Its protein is CASSPVLGGDNRVKGYTF.

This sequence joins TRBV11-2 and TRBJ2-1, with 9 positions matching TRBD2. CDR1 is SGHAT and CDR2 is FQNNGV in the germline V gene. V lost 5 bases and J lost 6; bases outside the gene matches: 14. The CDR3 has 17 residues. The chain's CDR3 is CASSRSPTAGGANEQFF. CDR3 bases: TGTGCCAGCAGCCGATCGCCAACGGCGGGGGGGGCCAATGAGCAGTTCTTC.

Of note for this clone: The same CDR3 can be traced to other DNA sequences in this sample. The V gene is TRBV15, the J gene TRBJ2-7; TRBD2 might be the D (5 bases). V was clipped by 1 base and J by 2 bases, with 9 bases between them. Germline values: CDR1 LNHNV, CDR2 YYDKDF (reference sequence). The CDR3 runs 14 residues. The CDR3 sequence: CATSRATGTYEQYF. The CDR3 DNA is TGTGCCACCAGCAGAGCCACCGGGACCTACGAGCAGTACTTC.

DNA for the CDR3: TGTGCCGGCAACTTCGGCAGGGGGCCAGATACGCAGTATTTT. This sequence encodes CAGNFGRGPDTQYF. The chain employs TRBV5-6 and TRBJ2-3; 8 nucleotides align to TRBD1. The germline V gene has CDR1 SGHDT and CDR2 YYEEEE. V shed 10 bases, J shed 4 bases, and the junction held 11 bases outside the gene matches. This CDR3 is built from 14 residues.

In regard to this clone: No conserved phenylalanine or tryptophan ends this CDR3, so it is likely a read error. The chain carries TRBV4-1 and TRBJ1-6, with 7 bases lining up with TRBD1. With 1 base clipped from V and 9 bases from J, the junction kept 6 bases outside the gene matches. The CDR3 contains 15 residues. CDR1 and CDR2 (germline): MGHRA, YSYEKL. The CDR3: CASSQGQGLGSPLHL. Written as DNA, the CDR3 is TGCGCCAGCAGCCAAGGACAGGGCCTGGGTTCACCCCTCCACCTT.

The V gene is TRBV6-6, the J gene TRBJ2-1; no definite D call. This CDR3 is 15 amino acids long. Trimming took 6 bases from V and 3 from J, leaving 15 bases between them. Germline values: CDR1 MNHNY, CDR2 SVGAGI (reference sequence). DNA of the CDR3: TGTGCCAGCAGGGCACCGGGTGAATACTACAATGAGCAGTTCTTC. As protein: CASRAPGEYYNEQFF.

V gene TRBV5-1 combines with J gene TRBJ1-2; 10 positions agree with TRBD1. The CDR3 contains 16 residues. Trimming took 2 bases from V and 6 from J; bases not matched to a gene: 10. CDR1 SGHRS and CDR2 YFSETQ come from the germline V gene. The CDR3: CASSFDPRDRGHGYTF. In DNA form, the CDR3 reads TGCGCCAGCAGCTTTGACCCTCGAGACAGGGGGCATGGCTACACCTTC. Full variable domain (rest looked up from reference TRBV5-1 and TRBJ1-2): KAGVTQTPRYLIKTRGQQVTLSCSPISGHRSVSWYQQTPGQGLQFLFEYFSETQRNKGNFPGRFSGRQFSNSRSEMNVSTLELGDSALYLCASSFDPRDRGHGYTFGSGTRLTVV.

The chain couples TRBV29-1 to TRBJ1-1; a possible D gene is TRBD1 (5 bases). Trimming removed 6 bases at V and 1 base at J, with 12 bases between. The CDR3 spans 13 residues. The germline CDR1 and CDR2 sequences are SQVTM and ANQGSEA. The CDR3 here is CSVYGGENTEAFF. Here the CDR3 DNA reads TGCAGCGTCTACGGGGGAGAGAACACTGAAGCTTTCTTT.

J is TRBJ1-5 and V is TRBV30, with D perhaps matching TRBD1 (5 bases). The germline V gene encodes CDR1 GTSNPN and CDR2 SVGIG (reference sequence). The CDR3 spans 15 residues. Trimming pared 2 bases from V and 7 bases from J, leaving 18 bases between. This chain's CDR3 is CAWSLGTGPSQPQHF. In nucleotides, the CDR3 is TGTGCCTGGAGTTTAGGTACAGGACCTTCACAGCCCCAGCATTTT.

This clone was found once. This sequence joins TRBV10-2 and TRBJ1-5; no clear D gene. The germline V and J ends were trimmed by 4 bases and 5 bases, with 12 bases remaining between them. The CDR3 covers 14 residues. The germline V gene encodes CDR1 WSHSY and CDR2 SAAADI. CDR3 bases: TGCGCCAGCAGTGCCGGGGAGGGCCATCAGCCCCAGCATTTT. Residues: CASSAGEGHQPQHF.

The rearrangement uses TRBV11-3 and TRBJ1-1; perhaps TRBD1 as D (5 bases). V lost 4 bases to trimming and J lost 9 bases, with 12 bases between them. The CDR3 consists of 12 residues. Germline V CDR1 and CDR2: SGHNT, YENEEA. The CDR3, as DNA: TGTGCCAGCAGCTCGGCAGGGCGCCAAGCTTTCTTT. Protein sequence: CASSSAGRQAFF.

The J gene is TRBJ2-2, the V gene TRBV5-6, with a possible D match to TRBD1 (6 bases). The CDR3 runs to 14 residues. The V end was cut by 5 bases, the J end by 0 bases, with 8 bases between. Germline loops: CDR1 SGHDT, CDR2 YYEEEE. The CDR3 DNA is TGTGCCAGCAGGGGGGCCGCGAACACCGGGGAGCTGTTTTTT. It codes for CASRGAANTGELFF.

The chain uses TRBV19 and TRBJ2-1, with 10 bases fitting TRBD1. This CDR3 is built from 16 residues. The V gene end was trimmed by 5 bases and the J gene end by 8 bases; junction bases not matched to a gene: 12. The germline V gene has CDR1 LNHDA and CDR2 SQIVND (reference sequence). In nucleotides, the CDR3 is TGTGCCAGTAGTCTACGACCCGGGACAGGGGTCGATGAGCAGTTCTTC. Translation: CASSLRPGTGVDEQFF.

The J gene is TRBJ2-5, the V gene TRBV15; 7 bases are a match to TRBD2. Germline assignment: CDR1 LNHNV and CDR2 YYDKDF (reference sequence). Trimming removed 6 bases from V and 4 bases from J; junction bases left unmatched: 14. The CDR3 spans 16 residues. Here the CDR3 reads CATSKVRGEGRETQYF. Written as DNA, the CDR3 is TGTGCCACCAGTAAGGTTCGGGGGGAAGGGAGAGAGACCCAGTACTTC.

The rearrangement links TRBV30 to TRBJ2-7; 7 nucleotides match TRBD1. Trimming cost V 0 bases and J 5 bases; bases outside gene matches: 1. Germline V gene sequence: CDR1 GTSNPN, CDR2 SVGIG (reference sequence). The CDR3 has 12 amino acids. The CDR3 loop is CAWSVDRDEQYF. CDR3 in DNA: TGTGCCTGGAGTGTTGACAGGGACGAGCAGTACTTC.

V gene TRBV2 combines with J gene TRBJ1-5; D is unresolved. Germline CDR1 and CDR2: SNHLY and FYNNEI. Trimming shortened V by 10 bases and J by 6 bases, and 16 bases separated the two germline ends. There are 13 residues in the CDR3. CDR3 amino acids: CATRGGGSQPQHF. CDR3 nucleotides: TGTGCCACTCGCGGCGGAGGCTCTCAGCCCCAGCATTTT.

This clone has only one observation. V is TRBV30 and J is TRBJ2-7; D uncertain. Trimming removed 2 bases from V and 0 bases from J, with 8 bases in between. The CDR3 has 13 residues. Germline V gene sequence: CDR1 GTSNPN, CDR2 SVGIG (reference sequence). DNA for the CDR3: TGTGCCTGGAGTATCGGGTACTCCTACGAGCAGTACTTC. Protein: CAWSIGYSYEQYF.

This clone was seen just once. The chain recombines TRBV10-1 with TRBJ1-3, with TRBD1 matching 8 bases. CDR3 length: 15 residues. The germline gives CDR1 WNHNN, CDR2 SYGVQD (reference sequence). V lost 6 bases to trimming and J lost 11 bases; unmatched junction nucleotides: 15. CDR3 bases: TGCGCCAGCAGAGATCAAGGGGGACAGGCCAACCCCATATATTTT. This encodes CASRDQGGQANPIYF.

The CDR3 reads CASSAPQGANTGELFF. The CDR3 nucleotides read TGTGCCAGCAGCGCGCCACAGGGGGCGAACACCGGGGAGCTGTTTTTT. The chain uses TRBV7-6 and TRBJ2-2; 8 positions match TRBD1. V lost 5 bases to trimming and J lost 0 bases; unmatched junction nucleotides: 5. The CDR3 is 16 amino acids. Germline V gives CDR1 SGHVS, CDR2 FNYEAQ.

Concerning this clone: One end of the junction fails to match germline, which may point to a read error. In nucleotides, the CDR3 is TGCAGTGCAAGAGATATCTATGGCTACACCTTC. It yields the protein CSARDIYGYTF. This sequence joins TRBV20-1 and TRBJ1-2; D gene unclear. From germline, CDR1 is DFQATT and CDR2 SNEGSKA (reference sequence). There are 11 residues in the CDR3.

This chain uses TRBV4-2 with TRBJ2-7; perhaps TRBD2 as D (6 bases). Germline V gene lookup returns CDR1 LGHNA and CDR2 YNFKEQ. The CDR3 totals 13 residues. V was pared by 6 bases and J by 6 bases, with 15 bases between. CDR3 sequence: CASRRDSGGEQYF. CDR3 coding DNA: TGTGCCAGCAGACGGGACTCAGGCGGCGAGCAGTACTTC.

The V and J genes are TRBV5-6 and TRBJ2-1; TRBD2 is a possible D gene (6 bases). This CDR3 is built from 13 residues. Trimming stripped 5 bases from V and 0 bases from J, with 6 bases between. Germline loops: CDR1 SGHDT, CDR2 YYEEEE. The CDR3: CASREGSYNEQFF. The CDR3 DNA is TGTGCCAGCAGGGAGGGCTCCTACAATGAGCAGTTCTTC.

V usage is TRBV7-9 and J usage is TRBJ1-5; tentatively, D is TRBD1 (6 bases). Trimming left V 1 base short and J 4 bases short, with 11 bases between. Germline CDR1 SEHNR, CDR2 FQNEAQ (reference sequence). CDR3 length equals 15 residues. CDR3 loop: CASSLEGQGNQPQHF. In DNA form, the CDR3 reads TGTGCCAGCAGCTTAGAAGGTCAGGGGAATCAGCCCCAGCATTTT.

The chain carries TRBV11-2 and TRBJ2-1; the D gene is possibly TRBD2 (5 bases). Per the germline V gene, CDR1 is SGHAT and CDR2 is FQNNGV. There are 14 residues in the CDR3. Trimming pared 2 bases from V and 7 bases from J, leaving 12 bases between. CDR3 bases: TGTGCCAGCAGCTTACAATTTCGAGGGAATGAGCAGTTCTTC. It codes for CASSLQFRGNEQFF.